This record looks at one TCR beta chain sequence and its context. The target antigen is unknown. V trimming: 4 bases; J trimming: 3 bases; junction bases outside the gene matches: 6. This CDR3 comprises 15 residues. CDR1 and CDR2 from the germline V gene are SGHNT and YYREEE (reference sequence). These data originate in a study of cytomegalovirus exposure and HLA in healthy donors. PCR used 60 Vbeta primers and 13 Jbeta primers. Original methodology: Approximately 79 million unique TCR beta chains, 9.5 million to 11 million of them shared, were counted by a later analysis. Assay: immunoSEQ multiplex PCR; the TCRdb copy retains only in-frame clones and omits some. From that table come the V and J calls and clone size; the DNA was used to work out D and trimming. The table records over 100,000 clones, 76% of them present only once. The study's findings and limits: Donors belonging to an Asian-associated ancestry cluster reportedly showed fewer N-insertions in productive TCRs than the roughly 670-donor mean, according to what a later analysis found. Most TCR beta V segments were productive about 87% or about 30% of the time in an earlier analysis.

This receptor was identified in a woman aged 50 to 60 in good health and CMV-seropositive. Sequencing used PBMCs. The V gene is TRBV5-4, the J gene TRBJ2-3, with 9 bases fitting TRBD1. In nucleotides, the CDR3 is TGTGCCAGCAGCCAACAGGGGGCGAGGACAGATACGCAGTATTTT. Its translation is CASSQQGARTDTQYF.